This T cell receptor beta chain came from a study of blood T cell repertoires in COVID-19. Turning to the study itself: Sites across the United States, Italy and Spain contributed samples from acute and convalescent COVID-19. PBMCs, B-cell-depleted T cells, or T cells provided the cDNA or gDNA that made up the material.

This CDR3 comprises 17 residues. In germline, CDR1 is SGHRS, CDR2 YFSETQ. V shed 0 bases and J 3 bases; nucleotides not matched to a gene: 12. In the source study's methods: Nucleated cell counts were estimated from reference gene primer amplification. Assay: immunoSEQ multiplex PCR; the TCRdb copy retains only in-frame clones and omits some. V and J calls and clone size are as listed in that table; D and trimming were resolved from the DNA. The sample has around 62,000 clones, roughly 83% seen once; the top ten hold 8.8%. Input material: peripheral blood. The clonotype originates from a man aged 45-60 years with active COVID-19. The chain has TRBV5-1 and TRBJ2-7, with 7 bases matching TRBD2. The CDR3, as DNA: TGCGCCAGCAGCTTGGGGGACTATACACTATATGACTACGAGCAGTACTTC. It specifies CASSLGDYTLYDYEQYF.